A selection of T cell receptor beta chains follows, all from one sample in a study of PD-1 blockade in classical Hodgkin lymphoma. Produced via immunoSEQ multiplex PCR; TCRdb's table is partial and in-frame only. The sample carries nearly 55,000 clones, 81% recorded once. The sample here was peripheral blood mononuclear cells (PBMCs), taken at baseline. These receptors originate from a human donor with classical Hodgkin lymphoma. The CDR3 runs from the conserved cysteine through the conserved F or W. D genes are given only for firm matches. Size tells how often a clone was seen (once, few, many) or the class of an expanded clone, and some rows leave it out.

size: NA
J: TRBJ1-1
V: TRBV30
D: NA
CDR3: CAWIRVGGHTEAFF
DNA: TGTGCCTGGATTAGGGTGGGGGGGCACACTGAAGCTTTCTTT

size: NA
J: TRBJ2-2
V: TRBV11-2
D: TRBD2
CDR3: CASSLGLAVGELFF
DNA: TGTGCCAGCAGCTTAGGACTAGCGGTCGGGGAGCTGTTTTTT

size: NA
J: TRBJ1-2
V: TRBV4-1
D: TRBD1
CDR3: CASSLTGTGISIYGYTF
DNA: TGCGCCAGCAGCCTAACCGGGACAGGGATTTCTATCTATGGCTACACCTTC

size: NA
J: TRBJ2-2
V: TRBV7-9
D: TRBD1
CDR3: CASSPGTGYTGELFF
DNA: TGTGCCAGCAGCCCGGGGACAGGGTATACCGGGGAGCTGTTTTTT

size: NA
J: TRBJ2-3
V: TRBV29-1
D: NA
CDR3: CSVGTTGIDTQYF
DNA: TGCAGCGTCGGGACAACGGGGATAGATACGCAGTATTTT

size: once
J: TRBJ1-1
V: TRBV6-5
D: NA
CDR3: CASSYSPTNTEAFF
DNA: TGTGCCAGCAGTTATTCCCCGACGAACACTGAAGCTTTCTTT

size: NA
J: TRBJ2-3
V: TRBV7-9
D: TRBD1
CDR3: CASSLRQGALAGHTDTQYF
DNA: TGTGCCAGCAGCTTAAGACAGGGGGCTCTAGCGGGCCACACAGATACGCAGTATTTT

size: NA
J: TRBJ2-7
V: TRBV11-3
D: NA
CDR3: CASSLYGYEQYF
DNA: TGTGCCAGCAGCTTATACGGATACGAGCAGTACTTC

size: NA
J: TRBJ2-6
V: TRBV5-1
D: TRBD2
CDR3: CASSLGAGAGANVLTF
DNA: TGCGCCAGCAGCTTGGGAGCGGGGGCTGGGGCCAACGTCCTGACTTTC

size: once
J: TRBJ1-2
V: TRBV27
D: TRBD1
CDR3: CASSYRQGLYGYTF
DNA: TGTGCCAGCAGTTACCGACAGGGACTCTATGGCTACACCTTC

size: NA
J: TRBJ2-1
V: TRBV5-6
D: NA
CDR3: CASSLGGQQRGNEQFF
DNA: TGTGCCAGCAGCTTGGGGGGCCAGCAGAGGGGCAATGAGCAGTTCTTC

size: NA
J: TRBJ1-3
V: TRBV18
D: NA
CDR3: CASSRTDGVSGNTIYF
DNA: TGTGCCAGCTCACGGACGGACGGAGTCTCTGGAAACACCATATATTTT

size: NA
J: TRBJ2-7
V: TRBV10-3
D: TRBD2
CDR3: CATGTSSYEQYF
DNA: TGTGCCACCGGGACTAGCAGCTACGAGCAGTACTTC

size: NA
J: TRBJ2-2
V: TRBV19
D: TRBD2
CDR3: CASTREGLLNTGELFF
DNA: TGTGCCAGTACGCGGGAGGGCCTTTTAAACACCGGGGAGCTGTTTTTT

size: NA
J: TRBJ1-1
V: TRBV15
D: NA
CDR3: CATSQRAAVAFF
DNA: TGTGCCACCAGCCAGAGGGCGGCGGTGGCTTTCTTT

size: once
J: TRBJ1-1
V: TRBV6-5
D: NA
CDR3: CASSYDYTYTEAFF
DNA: TGTGCCAGCAGTTACGATTACACCTACACTGAAGCTTTCTTT

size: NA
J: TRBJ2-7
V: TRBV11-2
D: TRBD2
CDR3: CASSLSGGRELSEQYF
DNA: TGTGCCAGCAGCTTAAGTGGCGGGAGGGAGCTGAGCGAGCAGTACTTC

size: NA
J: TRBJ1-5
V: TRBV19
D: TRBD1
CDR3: CASSITGGGQPQHF
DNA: TGTGCCAGTAGTATAACAGGGGGCGGTCAGCCCCAGCATTTT

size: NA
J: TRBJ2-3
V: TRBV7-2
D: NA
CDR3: CASSQGLGQKTDTQYF
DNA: TGTGCCAGCAGCCAGGGACTTGGACAAAAAACAGATACGCAGTATTTT

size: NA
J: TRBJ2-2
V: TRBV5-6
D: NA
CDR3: CASSFAGELFF
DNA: TGTGCCAGCAGCTTCGCCGGGGAGCTGTTTTTT

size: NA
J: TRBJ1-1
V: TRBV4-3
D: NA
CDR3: CASSQAPLGGTEAFF
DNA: TGCGCCAGCAGCCAAGCCCCGCTTGGAGGCACTGAAGCTTTCTTT

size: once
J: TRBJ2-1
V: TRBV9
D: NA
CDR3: CASSRGGYDEQFF
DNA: TGTGCCAGCAGCCGAGGGGGGTACGATGAGCAGTTCTTC

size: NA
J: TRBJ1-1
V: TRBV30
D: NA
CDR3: CAWSVLGGRTTEAFF
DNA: TGTGCCTGGAGTGTACTGGGGGGGCGGACCACTGAAGCTTTCTTT

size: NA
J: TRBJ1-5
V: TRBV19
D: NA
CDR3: CASRGGVHQPQHF
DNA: TGTGCCAGTAGGGGGGGGGTTCACCAGCCCCAGCATTTT

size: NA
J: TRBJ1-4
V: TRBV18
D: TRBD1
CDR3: CASSPTGQGETLFF
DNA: TGTGCCAGCTCACCTACCGGACAGGGCGAGACACTGTTTTTT

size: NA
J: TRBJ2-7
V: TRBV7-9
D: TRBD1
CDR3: CASSRTGSSYEQYF
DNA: TGTGCCAGCAGCCGGACAGGGTCCTCCTACGAGCAGTACTTC

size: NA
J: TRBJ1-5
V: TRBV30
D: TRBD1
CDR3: CAWSMAGGAPDQPQHF
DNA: TGTGCCTGGAGTATGGCAGGGGGCGCCCCCGATCAGCCCCAGCATTTT

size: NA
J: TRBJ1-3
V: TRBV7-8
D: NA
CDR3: CASSFGANTIYF
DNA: TGTGCCAGCAGCTTTGGGGCAAACACCATATATTTT

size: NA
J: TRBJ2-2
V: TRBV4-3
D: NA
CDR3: CASSKQTGLSNTGELFF
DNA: TGCGCCAGCAGCAAACAGACGGGACTGAGCAACACCGGGGAGCTGTTTTTT

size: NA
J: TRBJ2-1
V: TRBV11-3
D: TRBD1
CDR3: CASSRGQYNEQFF
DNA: TGTGCCAGCAGCCGGGGACAGTACAATGAGCAGTTCTTC

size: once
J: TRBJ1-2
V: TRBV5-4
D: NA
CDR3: CASSNSGGGVYGYTF
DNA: TGTGCCAGCAGCAATTCGGGCGGGGGAGTCTATGGCTACACCTTC

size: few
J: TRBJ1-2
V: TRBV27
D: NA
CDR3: CASSLVPSWTENSGYTF
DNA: TGTGCCAGCAGTTTGGTTCCCTCCTGGACTGAGAACTCTGGCTACACCTTC

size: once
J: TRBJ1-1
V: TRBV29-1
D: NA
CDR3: CSVEDFAGNMNTEAFF
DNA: TGCAGCGTTGAAGATTTCGCGGGGAACATGAACACTGAAGCTTTCTTT

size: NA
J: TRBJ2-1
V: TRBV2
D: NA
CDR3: CASSQDHNEQFF
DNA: TGTGCCAGCAGTCAGGACCACAATGAGCAGTTCTTC

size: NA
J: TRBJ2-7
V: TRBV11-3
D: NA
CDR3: CASSSYRTDSYEQYF
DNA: TGTGCCAGCAGCTCCTATCGGACGGACTCCTACGAGCAGTACTTC

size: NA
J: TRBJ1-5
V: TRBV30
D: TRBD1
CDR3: CAWSPGTGLNVLQHF
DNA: TGTGCCTGGAGTCCGGGGACAGGCCTTAACGTCCTCCAGCATTTT

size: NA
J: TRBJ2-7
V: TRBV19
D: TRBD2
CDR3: CASSIAGGAFYYEQYF
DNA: TGTGCCAGTAGTATAGCGGGAGGAGCCTTTTACTACGAGCAGTACTTC

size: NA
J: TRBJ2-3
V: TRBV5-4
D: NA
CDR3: CASSLTGLTDTQYF
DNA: TGTGCCAGCAGCTTGACGGGGCTCACAGATACGCAGTATTTT

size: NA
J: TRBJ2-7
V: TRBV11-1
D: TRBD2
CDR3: CASSGGSVNEQYF
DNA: TGTGCCAGCTCGGGGGGGAGTGTCAACGAGCAGTACTTC

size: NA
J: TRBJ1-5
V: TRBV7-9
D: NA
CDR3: CASSLPDLGGENQPQHF
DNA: TGTGCCAGCAGCTTACCCGACCTCGGGGGTGAGAATCAGCCCCAGCATTTT

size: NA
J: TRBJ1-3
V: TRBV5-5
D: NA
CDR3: CASTPGGLRYQNTIYF
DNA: TGTGCCAGCACCCCTGGGGGACTGAGATACCAGAACACCATATATTTT

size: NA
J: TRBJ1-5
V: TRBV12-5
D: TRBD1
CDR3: CASGLASGTVQPQHF
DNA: TGTGCTAGTGGTTTGGCCTCGGGGACAGTTCAGCCCCAGCATTTT

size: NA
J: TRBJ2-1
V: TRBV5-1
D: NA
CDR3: CASSLGGLAGYNEQFF
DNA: TGCGCCAGCAGCTTGGGTGGTCTAGCAGGCTACAATGAGCAGTTCTTC

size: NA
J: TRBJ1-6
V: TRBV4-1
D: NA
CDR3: CASSHPRTDSPLHF
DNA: TGCGCCAGCAGCCACCCTAGAACCGATTCACCCCTCCACTTT

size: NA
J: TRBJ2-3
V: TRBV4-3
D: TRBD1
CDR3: CASSQGTGANTQYF
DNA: TGCGCCAGCAGCCAAGGAACAGGGGCTAATACGCAGTATTTT

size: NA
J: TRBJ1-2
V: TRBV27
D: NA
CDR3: CASSATAAANYGYTF
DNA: TGTGCCAGCAGCGCGACGGCAGCGGCAAACTATGGCTACACCTTC

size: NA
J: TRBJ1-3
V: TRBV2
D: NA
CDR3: CASSDRGSGNTIYF
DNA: TGTGCCAGCAGTGACAGGGGTTCTGGAAACACCATATATTTT

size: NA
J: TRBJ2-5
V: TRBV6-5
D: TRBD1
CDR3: CASSYDRGGETQYF
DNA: TGTGCCAGCAGCTACGACAGGGGTGGAGAGACCCAGTACTTC

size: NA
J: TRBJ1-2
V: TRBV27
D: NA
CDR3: CASGDPSPYGYTF
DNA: TGTGCCAGCGGCGACCCCTCCCCCTATGGCTACACCTTC

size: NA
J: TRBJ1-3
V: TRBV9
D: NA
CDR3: CASSVDGANGNTIYF
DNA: TGTGCCAGCAGCGTAGATGGGGCTAACGGAAACACCATATATTTT

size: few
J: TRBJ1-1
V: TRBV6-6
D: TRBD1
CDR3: CASSNARGTGNTEAFF
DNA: TGTGCCAGCAGTAATGCTCGCGGGACAGGAAACACTGAAGCTTTCTTT

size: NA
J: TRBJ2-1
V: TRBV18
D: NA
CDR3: CASSPPPGKPIEQFF
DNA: TGTGCCAGCTCACCACCGCCGGGGAAGCCCATTGAGCAGTTCTTC

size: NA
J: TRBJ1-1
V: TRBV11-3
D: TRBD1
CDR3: CASSLGQGLNTEAFF
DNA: TGTGCCAGCAGCCTTGGACAGGGTCTGAACACTGAAGCTTTCTTT

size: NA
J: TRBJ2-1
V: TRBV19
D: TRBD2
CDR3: CASTEFGTSGLNEQFF
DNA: TGTGCCAGTACCGAATTCGGGACTAGCGGGCTCAATGAGCAGTTCTTC